A single sample gave rise to the 32 T cell receptor beta chains below, sequenced in a study of post-analysis software for immune sequencing data. Antigens of these TCRs are unknown. Unique molecular identifiers were present in the TCR beta cDNA libraries. One entry per CDR3 protein results from TCRdb running MiXCR on the PCR reads. The profile shows 820,000 or so distinct CDR3 sequences, roughly 50% of them singletons. Broader study findings: Five or six TRBV segments were more frequent in patients than controls; TRBV5-6, TRBV5-1 and TRBV20-1 belonged to this group.

What was sequenced was blood. The receptor source for this set is a girl between 5 and 17 years old with multiple sclerosis.

The chain joins TRBV29-1 to TRBJ1-2, with D tentatively TRBD1 (6 bases). V lost 6 bases and J lost 4, with 12 bases in between. CDR1 SQVTM and CDR2 ANQGSEA come from the germline V gene. The CDR3 runs 12 residues. The chain's CDR3 is CSVVGHLYGYTF. For the CDR3, the DNA is TGCAGCGTCGTGGGACACCTCTATGGCTACACCTTC. The full variable domain, with the rest looked up from reference TRBV29-1 and TRBJ1-2, is SAVISQKPSRDICQRGTSLTIQCQVDSQVTMMFWYRQQPGQSLTLIATANQGSEATYESGFVIDKFPISRPNLTFSTLTVSNMSPEDSSIYLCSVVGHLYGYTFGSGTRLTVV.

The V and J genes are TRBV5-1 and TRBJ2-7, with TRBD2 matching 11 bases. Trimming removed 5 bases from V and 7 bases from J; junction bases left unmatched: 11. The length of the CDR3 is 15 residues. Germline CDR1 reads SGHRS; CDR2 reads YFSETQ. DNA of the CDR3: TGCGCCAGCAGGGCTAGCGGGGGGACATACAATGAGCAGTACTTC. Its translation: CASRASGGTYNEQYF. The whole variable domain, filled in from reference TRBV5-1 and TRBJ2-7, reads KAGVTQTPRYLIKTRGQQVTLSCSPISGHRSVSWYQQTPGQGLQFLFEYFSETQRNKGNFPGRFSGRQFSNSRSEMNVSTLELGDSALYLCASRASGGTYNEQYFGPGTRLTVT.

This clonotype has a handful of counts. The rearrangement joins TRBV7-8 to TRBJ1-4; TRBD1 agrees at 9 bases. With 5 bases clipped from V and 8 bases from J, the junction kept 6 bases outside the gene matches. Per germline, CDR1 SGHVS and CDR2 FQNEAQ. This CDR3 is built from 14 residues. The CDR3 sequence is CASSPGQGSEKLFF. The CDR3 DNA is TGTGCCAGCAGCCCGGGACAGGGCAGCGAAAAACTGTTTTTT.

Comment on this clonotype: One end of the junction is discordant with germline, which a read error may explain. The chain links TRBV6-2 or TRBV6-3 to TRBJ2-7; D is unresolved. This CDR3 is built from 13 residues. Germline CDR1 is MNHEY and CDR2 is SVGEGT. CDR3 in DNA: TGTGCCAGCAGGTACTGGGCGGCCTACGAGCAGTACTTC. As protein: CASRYWAAYEQYF.

This chain uses TRBV7-9 with TRBJ2-5; 7 bases match TRBD1. Near its end, the DNA agrees better with TRBJ2-7, so the J call may be wrong. The CDR3 is 14 amino acids. Germline CDR1 SEHNR, CDR2 FQNEAQ (reference sequence). CDR3 region: CASSLGKGTAEQYF. The CDR3 bases are TGTGCCAGCAGCTTAGGAAAGGGGACAGCCGAGCAGTACTTC.

The chain employs TRBV29-1 and TRBJ1-1; 9 nucleotides line up with TRBD1. Trimming cost V 6 bases and J 4 bases; bases outside gene matches: 9. Germline CDR1 reads SQVTM; CDR2 reads ANQGSEA. This CDR3 is 14 amino acids long. CDR3 sequence (DNA): TGCAGCGTCAGAAAGGGACAGGGTGGCACTGAAGCTTTCTTT. Translation: CSVRKGQGGTEAFF.

The chain couples TRBV28 to TRBJ1-2; D uncertain. The germline CDR1 and CDR2 sequences are MDHEN and SYDVKM. The CDR3 is made up of 12 amino acids. Trimming cost V 1 base and J 3 bases, with 3 bases left between them. CDR3: CASSLLHYGYTF. CDR3 sequence (DNA): TGTGCCAGCAGTTTATTACACTATGGCTACACCTTC.

This rearrangement joins TRBV20-1 to TRBJ2-5; 7 bases match TRBD1. The ends lost 5 bases at V and 0 bases at J; junction bases unmatched: 12. Germline V gene sequence: CDR1 DFQATT, CDR2 SNEGSKA (reference sequence). This CDR3 has 16 residues. Written as DNA, the CDR3 is TGCAGTGCTTCAAGAGGGGGCGGTCGAAACCAAGAGACCCAGTACTTC. It encodes CSASRGGGRNQETQYF.

This clonotype was counted once. The rearrangement joins TRBV9 to TRBJ2-5; TRBD1 or TRBD2 may be the D gene (6 bases each). CDR3 length equals 16 residues. The germline V and J ends were trimmed by 0 bases and 5 bases, with 17 bases remaining between them. Germline lookup yields CDR1 SGDLS and CDR2 YYNGEE. CDR3 in amino acids: CASSVETGARGETQYF. The CDR3 nucleotides read TGTGCCAGCAGCGTAGAAACGGGGGCCCGAGGGGAGACCCAGTACTTC.

This chain uses TRBV5-1 with TRBJ2-3; a weak D match, TRBD1 (5 bases). Germline CDR1 and CDR2: SGHRS and YFSETQ. V shed 1 base and J shed 4 bases, with 13 bases lying between them. CDR3 length: 15 amino acids. In DNA, the CDR3 is TGCGCCAGCAGCTTGCGGCAGGGCCCGTCAGATACGCAGTATTTT. Residues: CASSLRQGPSDTQYF.

This chain joins TRBV3-1 and TRBJ1-4; 7 nucleotides agree with TRBD1. This CDR3 has 15 residues. V lost 2 bases and J lost 4; bases outside the gene matches: 4. Germline-derived CDR1 and CDR2 are LGHDT and YNNKEL (reference sequence). CDR3 region: CASSQRDRLNEKLFF. CDR3 DNA: TGTGCCAGCAGCCAACGGGACAGACTTAATGAAAAACTGTTTTTT.

This chain connects TRBV4-1 to TRBJ2-3, with a weak D call TRBD1 (5 bases). CDR3 size: 16 residues. Deletions cut 4 bases from V and 2 bases from J, with 16 bases between. Germline CDR1 reads MGHRA; CDR2 reads YSYEKL. CDR3 DNA sequence: TGCGCCAGCAGCCGCGAAGGGGCAGGTGACACAGATACGCAGTATTTT. Residues: CASSREGAGDTDTQYF.

CDR3 protein: CSATYQTNTEAFF. As DNA, the CDR3 is TGCAGTGCTACCTACCAAACGAACACTGAAGCTTTCTTT. The chain recombines TRBV20-1 with TRBJ1-1; D not resolved. Per the germline V gene, CDR1 is DFQATT and CDR2 is SNEGSKA (reference sequence). Between the trimmed V and J ends, which lost 4 bases and 1 base, there was a span of 10 bases. The CDR3 length is 13 residues.

The V call is TRBV9, the J call TRBJ2-4, with a tentative D call TRBD1 (7 bases). The DNA end is more similar to TRBJ2-7, so the J call may be wrong. CDR3 length equals 15 residues. From germline, CDR1 is SGDLS and CDR2 YYNGEE. The CDR3 DNA reads as TGTGCCAGCAGCCCGGGCAGGGGGGACGTCTACGAGCAGTACTTC. This gives the protein CASSPGRGDVYEQYF.

The genes are TRBV4-2 and TRBJ2-3; 7 bases map to TRBD2. Germline V lookup: CDR1 LGHNA, CDR2 YNFKEQ. This CDR3 has 14 amino acids. With 8 bases clipped from V and 7 bases from J, the junction kept 12 bases outside the gene matches. In DNA, the CDR3 is TGTGCCAGCGGGGGGGAGGGCGGCGGGCATACGCAGTATTTT. It specifies CASGGEGGGHTQYF.

This clonotype was observed a few times. The chain employs TRBV5-1 and TRBJ2-1, with 9 bases fitting TRBD1. The CDR3 totals 15 residues. Unmatched junction bases numbered 4, after V lost 2 bases and J lost 4 bases. Germline CDR1 and CDR2: SGHRS and YFSETQ. The CDR3 bases are TGCGCCAGCAGCTTAAGACAGGGGGTTTACAATGAGCAGTTCTTC. This sequence encodes CASSLRQGVYNEQFF.

This clonotype has just one count. The J gene is TRBJ2-2, the V gene TRBV5-1; 9 bases align to TRBD2. The CDR3 extends over 19 amino acids. J lost 4 bases, V lost 2 bases, and 15 bases had no gene match. Per the germline V gene, CDR1 is SGHRS and CDR2 is YFSETQ. The CDR3 nucleotides are TGCGCCAGCAGCTTATTGTCTGGCGGGGGGGCCAGGAGCACCGGGGAGCTGTTTTTT. Translating it yields CASSLLSGGGARSTGELFF.

The table lists this clonotype with a count of one. The J gene is TRBJ2-7, the V gene TRBV7-3, with TRBD2 identical over 9 bases. V shed 3 bases, J shed 2 bases, and the junction held 2 bases outside the gene matches. The CDR3 is made up of 14 amino acids. Germline assignment: CDR1 SGHTA and CDR2 FQGTGA. In DNA form, the CDR3 reads TGTGCCAGCAGCTTGCGGGAGGGACCCTACGAGCAGTACTTC. This gives the protein CASSLREGPYEQYF.

This clonotype was found once. The rearrangement uses TRBV30 and TRBJ2-1; 11 bases map to TRBD2. Germline V gives CDR1 GTSNPN, CDR2 SVGIG (reference sequence). Trimming cost V 0 bases and J 8 bases; bases outside gene matches: 12. This CDR3 is 17 amino acids long. The CDR3 sequence: CAWSVQELAGAVDEQFF. In nucleotides, the CDR3 is TGTGCCTGGAGTGTACAGGAACTAGCGGGAGCGGTCGATGAGCAGTTCTTC.

This clonotype showed up just a few times. The gene calls are TRBV20-1 and TRBJ2-5; D is unclear. V shed 2 bases and J shed 5 bases, with 9 bases lying between them. CDR3 length: 12 residues. Germline values: CDR1 DFQATT, CDR2 SNEGSKA (reference sequence). The CDR3 loop reads CSARRSLETQYF. CDR3 nucleotides: TGCAGTGCTAGAAGAAGCTTGGAGACCCAGTACTTC.

The gene calls are TRBV7-8 and TRBJ2-3; TRBD2 matches 11 bases. Germline V gene sequence: CDR1 SGHVS, CDR2 FQNEAQ. The trim removed 4 bases at V and 5 bases at J, leaving 11 bases unmatched. The CDR3 runs to 17 residues. Written as DNA, the CDR3 is TGTGCCAGCAGCTACGTAGTGATAGCGGGGGGGGAAGATACGCAGTATTTT. This encodes CASSYVVIAGGEDTQYF.

This CDR3 is CASSSRDSEETQYF. The CDR3, as DNA: TGCGCCAGCAGCTCCCGGGACTCGGAAGAGACCCAGTACTTC. The chain employs TRBV5-1 and TRBJ2-5; weak D call: TRBD2 (6 bases). V was shortened by 3 bases and J by 3 bases, with 12 bases between the two germline ends. CDR3 length equals 14 residues. Germline CDR1 is SGHRS and CDR2 is YFSETQ. The whole variable domain, remainder taken from reference TRBV5-1 and TRBJ2-5, is KAGVTQTPRYLIKTRGQQVTLSCSPISGHRSVSWYQQTPGQGLQFLFEYFSETQRNKGNFPGRFSGRQFSNSRSEMNVSTLELGDSALYLCASSSRDSEETQYFGPGTRLLVL.

This chain connects TRBV20-1 to TRBJ2-3; weak D call: TRBD1 (6 bases). V was clipped by 0 bases and J by 3 bases, with 13 bases between them. The CDR3 totals 15 residues. Looked up from germline, CDR1 is DFQATT and CDR2 is SNEGSKA (reference sequence). CDR3 loop: CSARDTGRSTDTQYF. The CDR3 DNA reads as TGCAGTGCTAGAGATACAGGGCGGTCGACAGATACGCAGTATTTT.

This chain joins TRBV20-1 and TRBJ2-4; the D is unclear. CDR1 and CDR2 (germline): DFQATT, SNEGSKA (reference sequence). This CDR3 spans 13 amino acids. With 4 bases removed from V and 4 bases from J, the gap between germline ends came to 11 bases. The CDR3 nucleotides read TGCAGTGCTACCGGCGGACCAAAAAACATTCAGTACTTC. It encodes CSATGGPKNIQYF.

The CDR3 bases are TGCAGTGCTAGTCCCCTTAACACAGATACGCAGTATTTT. Its translation is CSASPLNTDTQYF. The chain recombines TRBV20-1 with TRBJ2-3; D call uncertain. The V and J ends lost 3 bases and 2 bases respectively, with 9 bases between them. The length of the CDR3 is 13 residues. CDR1 is DFQATT, CDR2 SNEGSKA, per germline (reference sequence).

The V and J genes are TRBV5-1 and TRBJ2-3; no firm D call. The CDR3 covers 13 residues. Trimming took 2 bases from V and 5 from J, leaving 9 bases between them. Germline V gives CDR1 SGHRS, CDR2 YFSETQ. CDR3 loop: CASSFFVGDTQYF. Here the CDR3 DNA reads TGCGCCAGCAGCTTCTTCGTGGGAGATACGCAGTATTTT.

The V and J genes are TRBV6-6 and TRBJ1-1, with 10 bases fitting TRBD1. Germline V CDR1 and CDR2: MNHNY, SVGAGI (reference sequence). J lost 4 bases, V lost 5 bases, and 10 bases had no gene match. The CDR3 sequence is 16 residues long. The CDR3 DNA reads as TGTGCCAGCAGTCGTCCGGGACAGGGGCTGGTCACTGAAGCTTTCTTT. Protein sequence: CASSRPGQGLVTEAFF.

Note on this clonotype: The junction does not match germline at one end; this may be a read error. This chain links TRBV6-6 with TRBJ2-1; the D gene is possibly TRBD1 (6 bases). Germline-derived CDR1 and CDR2 are MNHNY and SVGAGI (reference sequence). The CDR3 has 15 amino acids. DNA of the CDR3: TGTGCCAGCAGGTCGACGCCAGGGGCCTATAATGAGCAGTTCTTC. It is translated as CASRSTPGAYNEQFF.

J is TRBJ2-5 and V is TRBV20-1; tentative D call: TRBD1 (6 bases). Trimming shortened V by 0 bases and J by 6 bases, and 14 bases separated the two germline ends. The CDR3 runs to 14 residues. From germline, CDR1 is DFQATT and CDR2 SNEGSKA (reference sequence). The chain's CDR3 is CSARDSGQPKTQYF. As DNA, the CDR3 is TGCAGTGCTAGAGACTCTGGACAGCCCAAGACCCAGTACTTC.

The rearrangement links TRBV12-3 or TRBV12-4 to TRBJ2-1; 10 nucleotides line up with TRBD2. J lost 6 bases, V lost 5 bases, and 10 bases had no gene match. The CDR3 loop spans 16 amino acids. CDR3 in DNA: TGTGCCAGCAGTGCAGCGGGACTAGCGAGAATCAATGAGCAGTTCTTC. It translates to CASSAAGLARINEQFF.

The V and J genes are TRBV29-1 and TRBJ2-7; D unclear. Looked up from germline, CDR1 is SQVTM and CDR2 is ANQGSEA. This CDR3 has 11 amino acids. Trimming shortened V by 0 bases and J by 10 bases, and 10 bases separated the two germline ends. The CDR3 protein is CSVEDPRDQYF. As DNA, the CDR3 is TGCAGCGTTGAAGATCCCCGCGATCAGTACTTC.

There are a few counts of this clonotype. The rearrangement links TRBV10-3 to TRBJ2-1; weak D call: TRBD1 (6 bases). Germline V CDR1 and CDR2: ENHRY, SYGVKD. The V gene lost 10 bases and the J gene lost 9 bases, with 16 bases spanning the gap. This CDR3 contains 12 residues. DNA of the CDR3: TGTGCCACCACATACAGGGAAGGTGAGCAGTTCTTC. This translates into CATTYREGEQFF.